The sequence of this T cell receptor (beta chain) was determined in a study of cytomegalovirus exposure and HLA in healthy donors. Study results and caveats: In vitro assays verified that a few CMV-associated chains recognized CMV antigens specifically. Among TCR sequences, most were rare, though some public TCRs appeared in many donors. Later genetic work tied a missense DCLRE1C variant to beta-chain V and J trimming.

Germline assignment: CDR1 SGHAT and CDR2 FQNNGV. The V and J ends lost 5 bases and 3 bases, in that order; junction bases with no gene match: 7. The CDR3 totals 14 residues. PCR primers comprised 60 Vbeta and 13 Jbeta primers. Here immunoSEQ multiplex PCR was the method, and the copy in TCRdb shows in-frame clones only, minus some. The repertoire holds approximately 250,000 clones, about 85% seen once, with 0.24% in the top ten. Participants comprised healthy donors of bone marrow. Of note for this clone: The antigen is undetermined.

The sequenced sample consisted of PBMCs. This clonotype originated in a girl aged 2-10 years in good health and CMV-seronegative. The chain has TRBV11-2 and TRBJ2-7, with 7 bases lining up with TRBD1. The CDR3 nucleotides read TGTGCCAGCAGCCCGCCCGGACAGGTCTACGAGCAGTACTTC. Amino acid sequence: CASSPPGQVYEQYF.